The clone carrying this T cell receptor (beta chain) was seen a handful of times. The protocol was immunoSEQ multiplex PCR, while the TCRdb copy is restricted to in-frame clones and leaves out a portion. The repertoire holds about 250,000 clones, with around four fifths as singletons. The data belong to a study of blood T cell repertoires in COVID-19. Study background: Nucleic acid was either cDNA or gDNA, and it came from T cells, B-cell-depleted T cells, or PBMCs.

The sequence was obtained from a man aged 40-49 years with active or convalescent COVID-19. The sample was peripheral blood.

As DNA, the CDR3 is TGCGCCAGCAGCTGGGGGGACAGGATCGGAATGGGCTACACCTTC. It encodes CASSWGDRIGMGYTF. This chain joins TRBV5-1 and TRBJ1-2; the match to TRBD1 covers 8 bases. This CDR3 has 15 amino acids. Unmatched junction bases numbered 12, after V lost 3 bases and J lost 8 bases. Germline lookup yields CDR1 SGHRS and CDR2 YFSETQ.